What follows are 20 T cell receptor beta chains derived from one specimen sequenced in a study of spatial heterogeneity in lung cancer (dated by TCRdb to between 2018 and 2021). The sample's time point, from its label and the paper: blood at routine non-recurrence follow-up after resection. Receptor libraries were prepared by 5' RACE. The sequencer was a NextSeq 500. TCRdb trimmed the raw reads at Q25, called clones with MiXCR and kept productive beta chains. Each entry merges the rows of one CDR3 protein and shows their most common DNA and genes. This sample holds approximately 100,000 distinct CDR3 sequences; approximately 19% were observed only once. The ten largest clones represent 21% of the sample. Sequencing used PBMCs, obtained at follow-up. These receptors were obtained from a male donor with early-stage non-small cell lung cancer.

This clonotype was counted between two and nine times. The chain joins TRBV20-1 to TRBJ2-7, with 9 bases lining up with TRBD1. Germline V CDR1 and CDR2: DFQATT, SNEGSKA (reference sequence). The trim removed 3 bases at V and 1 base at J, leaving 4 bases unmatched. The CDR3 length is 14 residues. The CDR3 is CSASAGTGSYEQYF. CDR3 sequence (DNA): TGCAGTGCTAGCGCCGGGACAGGGTCCTACGAGCAGTACTTC.

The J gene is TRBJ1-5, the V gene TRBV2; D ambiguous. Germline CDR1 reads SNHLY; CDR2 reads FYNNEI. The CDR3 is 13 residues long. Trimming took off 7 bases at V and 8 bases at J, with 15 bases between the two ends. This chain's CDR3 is CASNKDPVEPQHF. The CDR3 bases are TGTGCCAGCAATAAGGACCCGGTGGAGCCCCAGCATTTT.

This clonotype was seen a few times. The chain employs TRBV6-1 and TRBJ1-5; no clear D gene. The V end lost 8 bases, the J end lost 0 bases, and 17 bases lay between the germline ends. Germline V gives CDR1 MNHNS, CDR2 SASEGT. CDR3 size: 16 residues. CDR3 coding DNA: TGTGCCAGCGCGGGCTCAAGGACCCGTAGCAATCAGCCCCAGCATTTT. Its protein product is CASAGSRTRSNQPQHF.

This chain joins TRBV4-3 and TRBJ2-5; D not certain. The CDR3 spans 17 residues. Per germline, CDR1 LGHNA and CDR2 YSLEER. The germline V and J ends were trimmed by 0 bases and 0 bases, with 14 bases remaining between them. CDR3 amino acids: CASSQEAPQQYQETQYF. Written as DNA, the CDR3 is TGCGCCAGCAGCCAAGAGGCCCCGCAGCAGTACCAAGAGACCCAGTACTTC.

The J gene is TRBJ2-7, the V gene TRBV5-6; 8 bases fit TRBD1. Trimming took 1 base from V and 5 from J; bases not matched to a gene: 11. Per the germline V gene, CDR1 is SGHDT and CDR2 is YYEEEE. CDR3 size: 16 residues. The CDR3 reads CASSLILGQDHDEQYF. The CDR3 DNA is TGTGCCAGCAGCTTGATTCTGGGACAGGACCACGACGAGCAGTACTTC. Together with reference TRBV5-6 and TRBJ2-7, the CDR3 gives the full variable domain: DAGVTQSPTHLIKTRGQQVTLRCSPKSGHDTVSWYQQALGQGPQFIFQYYEEEERQRGNFPDRFSGHQFPNYSSELNVNALLLGDSALYLCASSLILGQDHDEQYFGPGTRLTVT.

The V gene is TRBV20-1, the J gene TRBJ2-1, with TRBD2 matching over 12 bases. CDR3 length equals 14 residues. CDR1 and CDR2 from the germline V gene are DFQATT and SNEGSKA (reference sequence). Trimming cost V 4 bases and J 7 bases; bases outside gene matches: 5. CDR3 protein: CSAILAGGYNEQFF. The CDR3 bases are TGCAGTGCTATCCTAGCGGGGGGGTATAATGAGCAGTTCTTC.

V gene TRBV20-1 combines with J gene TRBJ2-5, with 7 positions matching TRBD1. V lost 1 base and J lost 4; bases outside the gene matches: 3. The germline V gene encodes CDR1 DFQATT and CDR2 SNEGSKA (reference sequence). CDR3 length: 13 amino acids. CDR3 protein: CSARGSGGETQYF. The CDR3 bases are TGCAGTGCTAGAGGATCAGGGGGAGAGACCCAGTACTTC.

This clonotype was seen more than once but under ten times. CDR3 residues: CASSLVWQGTTLPGLASNEQFF. The CDR3 DNA follows: TGTGCCAGCAGCTTAGTGTGGCAGGGAACGACGCTACCGGGACTAGCATCCAATGAGCAGTTCTTC. V usage is TRBV7-6 and J usage is TRBJ2-1; 9 bases agree with TRBD2. Germline-derived CDR1 and CDR2 are SGHVS and FNYEAQ. The CDR3 has 22 residues. J lost 6 bases, V lost 1 base, and 25 bases had no gene match.

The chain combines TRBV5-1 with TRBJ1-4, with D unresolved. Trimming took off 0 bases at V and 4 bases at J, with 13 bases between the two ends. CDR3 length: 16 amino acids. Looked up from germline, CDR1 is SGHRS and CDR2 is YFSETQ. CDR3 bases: TGCGCCAGCAGCTTGGCCGGGCAGAGAAATAATGAAAAACTGTTTTTT. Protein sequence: CASSLAGQRNNEKLFF.

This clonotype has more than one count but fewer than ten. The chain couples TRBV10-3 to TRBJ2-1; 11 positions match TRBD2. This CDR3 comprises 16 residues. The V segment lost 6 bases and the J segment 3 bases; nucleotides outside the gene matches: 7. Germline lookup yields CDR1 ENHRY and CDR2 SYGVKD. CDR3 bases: TGTGCCATCAGAACCGGGACTAGCGGCTTCTACAATGAGCAGTTCTTC. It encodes CAIRTGTSGFYNEQFF.

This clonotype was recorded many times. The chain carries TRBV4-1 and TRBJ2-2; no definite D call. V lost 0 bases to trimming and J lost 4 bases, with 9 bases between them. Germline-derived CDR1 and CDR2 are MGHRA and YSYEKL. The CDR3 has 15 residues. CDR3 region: CASSQDFGSTGELFF. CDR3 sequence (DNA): TGCGCCAGCAGCCAAGATTTCGGGTCCACCGGGGAGCTGTTTTTT.

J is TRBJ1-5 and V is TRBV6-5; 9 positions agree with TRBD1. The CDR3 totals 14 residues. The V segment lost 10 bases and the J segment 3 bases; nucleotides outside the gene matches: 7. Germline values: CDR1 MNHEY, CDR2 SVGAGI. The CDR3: CATKTGGPNQPQHF. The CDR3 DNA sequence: TGTGCCACCAAAACAGGGGGCCCCAATCAGCCCCAGCATTTT.

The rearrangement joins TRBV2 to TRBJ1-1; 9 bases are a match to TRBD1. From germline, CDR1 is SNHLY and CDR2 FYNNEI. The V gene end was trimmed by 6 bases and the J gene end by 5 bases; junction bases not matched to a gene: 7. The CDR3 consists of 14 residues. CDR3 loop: CASRGGTGRTEAFF. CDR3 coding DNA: TGTGCCAGCAGGGGGGGGACAGGGAGAACTGAAGCTTTCTTT.

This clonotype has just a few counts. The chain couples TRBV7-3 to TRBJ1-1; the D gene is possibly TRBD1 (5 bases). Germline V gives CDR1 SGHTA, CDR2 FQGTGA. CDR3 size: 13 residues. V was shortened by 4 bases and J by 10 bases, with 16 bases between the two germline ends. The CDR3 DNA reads TGTGCCAGCAGCTCTAAACGAGGGGCCGCAGCTTTCTTT. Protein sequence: CASSSKRGAAAFF.

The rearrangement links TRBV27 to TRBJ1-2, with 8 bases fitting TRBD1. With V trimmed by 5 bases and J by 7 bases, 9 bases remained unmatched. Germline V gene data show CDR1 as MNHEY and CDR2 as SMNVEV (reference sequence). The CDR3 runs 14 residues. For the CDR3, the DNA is TGTGCCAGCAGTCCCAGACAGGGGAGGGCTGGCTACACCTTC. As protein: CASSPRQGRAGYTF.

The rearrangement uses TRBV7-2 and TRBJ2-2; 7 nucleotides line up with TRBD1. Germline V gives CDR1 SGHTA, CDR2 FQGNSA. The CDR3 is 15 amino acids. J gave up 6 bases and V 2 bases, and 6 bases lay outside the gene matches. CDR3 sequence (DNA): TGTGCCAGCAGCTTAAATAAGGGGGCTGCCGGGGAGCTGTTTTTT. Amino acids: CASSLNKGAAGELFF.

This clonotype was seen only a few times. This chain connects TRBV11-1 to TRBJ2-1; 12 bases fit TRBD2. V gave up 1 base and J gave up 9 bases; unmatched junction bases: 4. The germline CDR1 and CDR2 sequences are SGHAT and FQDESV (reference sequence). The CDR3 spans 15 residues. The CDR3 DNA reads TGTGCCAGCAGCTTAGGACTAGCGGGAGCGAGTGAGCAGTTCTTC. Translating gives CASSLGLAGASEQFF.

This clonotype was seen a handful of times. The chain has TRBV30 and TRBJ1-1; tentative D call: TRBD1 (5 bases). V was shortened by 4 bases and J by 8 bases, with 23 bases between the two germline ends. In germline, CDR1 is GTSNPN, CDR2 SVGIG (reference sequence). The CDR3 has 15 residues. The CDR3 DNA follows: TGTGCCTGGATACCCCATCAAGGGGTGGTCACAGAAGCTTTCTTT. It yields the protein CAWIPHQGVVTEAFF.

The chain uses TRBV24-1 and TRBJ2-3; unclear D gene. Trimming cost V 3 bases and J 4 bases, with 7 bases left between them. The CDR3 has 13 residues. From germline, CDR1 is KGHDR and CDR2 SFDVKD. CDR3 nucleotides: TGTGCCACCAGTGATCGGACGTCAGATACGCAGTATTTT. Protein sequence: CATSDRTSDTQYF.

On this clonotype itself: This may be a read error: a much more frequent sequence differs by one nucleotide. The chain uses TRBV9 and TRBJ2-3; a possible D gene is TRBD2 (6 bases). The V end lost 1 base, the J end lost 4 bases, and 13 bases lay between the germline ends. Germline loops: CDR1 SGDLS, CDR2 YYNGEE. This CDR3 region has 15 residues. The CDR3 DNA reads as TGTGCCAGCAGCGTACTAGCGTTAGGATCAGATACGCAGTATTTT. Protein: CASSVLALGSDTQYF.